The 20 T cell receptor beta chains presented below share a single source sample, sequenced in a study of blood T cell repertoires in COVID-19. Repertoires were generated with immunoSEQ multiplex PCR, while TCRdb's copy carries only in-frame clones and drops some. Here the sample spans about 330,000 clones, roughly 90% being singletons. Sequencing was carried out using peripheral blood. The receptors come from a woman aged 45-59 years with active or convalescent COVID-19.

The chain employs TRBV28 and TRBJ1-1; 8 nucleotides match TRBD1. CDR3 length: 14 residues. J gave up 2 bases and V 5 bases, and 4 bases lay outside the gene matches. In germline, CDR1 is MDHEN, CDR2 SYDVKM. CDR3 sequence (DNA): TGTGCCAGCAGTCCGCAGGGGGCAAACACTGAAGCTTTCTTT. It codes for CASSPQGANTEAFF.

This clone was counted between two and nine times. The chain uses TRBV20-1 and TRBJ1-2; 7 bases match TRBD1. CDR3 size: 15 residues. J was trimmed by 10 bases and V by 3 bases; bases with no gene match: 17. Germline assignment: CDR1 DFQATT and CDR2 SNEGSKA (reference sequence). CDR3 in DNA: TGCAGTGCTAGTTTGTCGGAGTCTATGAGGGGGCACTACACCTTC. As protein: CSASLSESMRGHYTF.

The V gene is TRBV7-9, the J gene TRBJ1-2; 7 positions agree with TRBD1. V lost 0 bases and J lost 8; bases outside the gene matches: 9. CDR1 and CDR2 (germline): SEHNR, FQNEAQ (reference sequence). The CDR3 has 15 amino acids. CDR3 protein: CASSLAQGGQRGYTF. The CDR3 DNA reads as TGTGCCAGCAGCTTAGCGCAAGGGGGCCAGCGCGGCTACACCTTC.

V is TRBV3-1 (or the pseudogene TRBV3-2) and J is TRBJ1-6; 7 bases match TRBD1. The CDR3 is 14 residues long. V dropped 8 bases and J dropped 9; count of bases not matched to a gene: 10. Germline lookup yields CDR1 LGHDT and CDR2 YNNKEL (reference sequence). CDR3 sequence reads: CASASGGFSSPLHF. For the CDR3, the DNA is TGTGCCAGCGCCTCAGGGGGGTTCAGTTCACCCCTCCACTTT.

The chain couples TRBV20-1 to TRBJ2-5, with TRBD1 matching 11 bases. This CDR3 comprises 16 residues. Germline trimming cut 3 bases from V and 4 bases from J; bases unmatched to any gene: 10. Germline lookup yields CDR1 DFQATT and CDR2 SNEGSKA (reference sequence). CDR3: CSASPGTGGGGETQYF. CDR3 sequence (DNA): TGCAGTGCTAGTCCCGGGACAGGGGGTGGAGGAGAGACCCAGTACTTC.

The rearrangement joins TRBV19 to TRBJ2-1, with D uncertain. V gave up 2 bases and J gave up 9 bases, with 5 bases separating them. CDR3 length: 11 amino acids. The germline V gene encodes CDR1 LNHDA and CDR2 SQIVND (reference sequence). The DNA for the CDR3 is TGTGCCAGTAGTATAACCGGTGAGCAGTTCTTC. This encodes CASSITGEQFF.

This rearrangement joins TRBV6-6 to TRBJ2-5; 9 nucleotides match TRBD1. This CDR3 region has 17 residues. CDR1 and CDR2 (germline): MNHNY, SVGAGI (reference sequence). Trimming took 5 bases from V and 5 from J; bases not matched to a gene: 15. CDR3: CASSPLPRDRDRETQYF. The CDR3 nucleotides are TGTGCCAGCAGTCCCCTACCCCGGGACAGGGACAGGGAGACCCAGTACTTC.

The chain combines TRBV19 with TRBJ2-5; 7 bases are shared with TRBD2. The V gene's germline CDR1 is LNHDA and CDR2 SQIVND (reference sequence). V lost 7 bases and J lost 4; bases outside the gene matches: 12. The CDR3 consists of 15 residues. The chain's CDR3 is CASMSSAGVGETQYF. The CDR3 nucleotides are TGTGCCAGTATGTCATCGGCGGGAGTTGGAGAGACCCAGTACTTC.

The chain carries TRBV11-2 and TRBJ2-7; the match to TRBD1 covers 10 bases. V lost 4 bases and J lost 3; bases outside the gene matches: 6. The CDR3 runs to 15 residues. Germline V gene sequence: CDR1 SGHAT, CDR2 FQNNGV. This CDR3 reads CASSWDRGRNYEQYF. CDR3 nucleotide sequence: TGTGCCAGCAGCTGGGACAGGGGAAGGAACTACGAGCAGTACTTC.

Remarks on this clone: This specimen includes other DNA sequences encoding the same CDR3. V and J are TRBV18 and TRBJ2-1; 9 bases agree with TRBD2. With V trimmed by 1 base and J by 4 bases, 2 bases remained unmatched. CDR3 length: 15 amino acids. Per the germline V gene, CDR1 is KGHSH and CDR2 is LQKENI. CDR3 sequence (DNA): TGTGCCAGCTCACCACTAGCGGGGGTATACAATGAGCAGTTCTTC. The encoded protein is CASSPLAGVYNEQFF.

The chain carries TRBV7-9 and TRBJ2-2; D may be TRBD1 (5 bases). Germline V gene lookup returns CDR1 SEHNR and CDR2 FQNEAQ (reference sequence). V was trimmed by 5 bases and J by 6 bases, leaving 22 bases between them. This CDR3 spans 17 amino acids. In DNA form, the CDR3 reads TGTGCCAGCAGCCCCCGGTTGCCGTCCGAAGGGGCCGGGGAGCTGTTTTTT. Residues: CASSPRLPSEGAGELFF.

Regarding this clone: Other nucleotide sequences in the sample specify the same CDR3. This CDR3 is CASSPLQETQYF. CDR3 DNA: TGTGCCAGCAGTCCCTTACAAGAGACCCAGTACTTC. The chain combines TRBV28 with TRBJ2-5; D unclear. V lost 5 bases, J lost 2 bases, and 6 bases lay in between. The CDR3 loop spans 12 amino acids. Germline-derived CDR1 and CDR2 are MDHEN and SYDVKM.

The V call is TRBV7-8, the J call TRBJ2-5, with a weak D call TRBD1 (6 bases). The CDR3 is 14 residues long. V gave up 1 base and J gave up 3 bases, with 9 bases separating them. CDR1 SGHVS and CDR2 FQNEAQ come from the germline V gene. This CDR3 is CASSLGAGEETQYF. DNA of the CDR3: TGTGCCAGCAGCTTAGGGGCAGGGGAAGAGACCCAGTACTTC.

The CDR3 protein is CAWDSIQNTEAFF. As DNA, the CDR3 is TGTGCCTGGGACAGCATTCAGAACACTGAAGCTTTCTTT. The V call is TRBV30, the J call TRBJ1-1; tentatively, D is TRBD1 (5 bases). The germline V gene encodes CDR1 GTSNPN and CDR2 SVGIG (reference sequence). Trimming took off 5 bases at V and 1 base at J, with 11 bases between the two ends. The CDR3 is made up of 13 amino acids.

The genes are TRBV24-1 and TRBJ2-1, with D possibly TRBD2 on 5 matching bases. This CDR3 comprises 17 residues. The V end was cut by 3 bases, the J end by 9 bases, with 23 bases between. Germline-derived CDR1 and CDR2 are KGHDR and SFDVKD. The CDR3 nucleotides read TGTGCCACCAGTGATGTGGGAAGGGAGATCGGTGGCGCTGAGCAGTTCTTC. It translates to CATSDVGREIGGAEQFF.

Here the CDR3 reads CASSEGQISYNEQFF. CDR3 bases: TGTGCCAGCAGTGAGGGACAGATCTCCTACAATGAGCAGTTCTTC. The chain uses TRBV25-1 and TRBJ2-1; 7 nucleotides match TRBD1. Trimming cost V 3 bases and J 0 bases; bases outside gene matches: 2. The CDR3 runs to 15 residues. CDR1 and CDR2 from the germline V gene are MGHDK and SYGVNS.

The genes are TRBV6-5 and TRBJ1-4; maybe TRBD1 (6 bases). This CDR3 has 15 residues. Germline V lookup: CDR1 MNHEY, CDR2 SVGAGI. V was cut by 6 bases and J by 6 bases, with 17 bases left in between. CDR3 sequence (DNA): TGTGCCAGCAGCTCCTGGACAGAAGGGGATGAAAAACTGTTTTTT. This encodes CASSSWTEGDEKLFF.

A single count supports this clone. The J gene is TRBJ2-7, the V gene TRBV29-1; 8 positions agree with TRBD2. The length of the CDR3 is 14 residues. Germline CDR1 is SQVTM and CDR2 is ANQGSEA. V trimming: 6 bases; J trimming: 6 bases; junction bases outside the gene matches: 13. CDR3 nucleotides: TGCAGCGTCAGCTTGGGCGCGGGGGGAAGCGAGCAGTACTTC. This sequence encodes CSVSLGAGGSEQYF.

The chain carries TRBV28 and TRBJ2-3, with 7 nucleotides matching TRBD2. The CDR3 spans 17 residues. Germline V CDR1 and CDR2: MDHEN, SYDVKM. V shed 1 base and J 4 bases; nucleotides not matched to a gene: 11. CDR3 sequence: CASSLYPLGGTADTQYF. Here the CDR3 DNA reads TGTGCCAGCAGTTTATATCCACTGGGGGGGACCGCAGATACGCAGTATTTT.

The chain is built from TRBV27 and TRBJ1-1, with D perhaps matching TRBD1 (5 bases). The germline gives CDR1 MNHEY, CDR2 SMNVEV (reference sequence). The CDR3 totals 15 residues. The V end was cut by 5 bases, the J end by 0 bases, with 13 bases between. DNA for the CDR3: TGTGCCAGCAGTCCCGTCGGAGGGGTGAACACTGAAGCTTTCTTT. Protein: CASSPVGGVNTEAFF.